The T cell receptor (beta chain) under discussion was sequenced for a study of shared clonotypes between healthy human individuals. Measured with immunoSEQ multiplex PCR; TCRdb has only the in-frame clones, and not every one. This sample yields hundreds of thousands of clones, of which around two thirds are seen a single time; roughly 1.7% belongs to the top ten. This CDR3 region has 17 residues. The germline V and J ends were trimmed by 4 bases and 4 bases, with 19 bases remaining between them. The germline V gene has CDR1 MNHNS and CDR2 SASEGT. The origin of this receptor is a woman aged 25 to 39 in good health. Sequencing input: memory CD4+ T cells sorted from blood. The subset was: CD45RA-negative fraction. The chain links TRBV6-1 to TRBJ2-2, with D possibly called TRBD1 or TRBD2 (5 bases each). CDR3 amino acids: CASSGHLTGTGTGELFF. CDR3 nucleotide sequence: TGTGCCAGCAGTGGCCACTTAACCGGGACGGGCACCGGGGAGCTGTTTTTT.